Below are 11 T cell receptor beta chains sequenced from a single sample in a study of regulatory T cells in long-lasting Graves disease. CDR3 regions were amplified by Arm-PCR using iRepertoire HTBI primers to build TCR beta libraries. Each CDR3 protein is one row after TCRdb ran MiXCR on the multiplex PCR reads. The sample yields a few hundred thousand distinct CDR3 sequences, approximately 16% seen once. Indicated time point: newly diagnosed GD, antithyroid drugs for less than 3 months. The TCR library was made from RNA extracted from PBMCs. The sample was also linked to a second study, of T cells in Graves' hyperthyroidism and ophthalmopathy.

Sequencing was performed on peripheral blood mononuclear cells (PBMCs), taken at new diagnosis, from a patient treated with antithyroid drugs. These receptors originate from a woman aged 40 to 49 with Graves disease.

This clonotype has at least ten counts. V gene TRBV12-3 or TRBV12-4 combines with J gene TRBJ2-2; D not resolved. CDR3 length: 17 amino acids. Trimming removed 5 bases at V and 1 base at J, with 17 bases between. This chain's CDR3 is CASSTTSGGWNTGELFF. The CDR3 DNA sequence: TGTGCCAGCAGTACAACCTCAGGTGGCTGGAACACCGGGGAGCTGTTTTTT.

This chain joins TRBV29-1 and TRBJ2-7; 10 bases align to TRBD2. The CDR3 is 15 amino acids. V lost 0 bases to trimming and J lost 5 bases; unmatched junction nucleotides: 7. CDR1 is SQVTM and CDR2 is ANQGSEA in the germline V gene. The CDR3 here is CSVEDGPSGSNEQYF. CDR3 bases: TGCAGCGTTGAAGATGGGCCTAGCGGGAGCAACGAGCAGTACTTC.

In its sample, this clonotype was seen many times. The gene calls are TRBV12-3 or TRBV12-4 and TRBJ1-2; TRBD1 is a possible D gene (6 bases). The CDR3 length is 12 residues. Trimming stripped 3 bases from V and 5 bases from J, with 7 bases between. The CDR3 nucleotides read TGTGCCAGCAGTTTCACAGGGTATGGCTACACCTTC. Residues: CASSFTGYGYTF.

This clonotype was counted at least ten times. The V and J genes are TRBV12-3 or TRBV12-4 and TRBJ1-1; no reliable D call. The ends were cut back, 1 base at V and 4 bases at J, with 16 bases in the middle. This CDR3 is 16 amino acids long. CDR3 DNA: TGTGCCAGCAGTTTAGATTCGGGAGTTGCGGGCACTGAAGCTTTCTTT. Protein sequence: CASSLDSGVAGTEAFF.

The CDR3 protein is CASRNLAENTDTQYF. Written as DNA, the CDR3 is TGCGCCAGCAGAAATCTAGCGGAGAACACAGATACGCAGTATTTT. This chain joins TRBV10-2 and TRBJ2-3; 7 bases agree with TRBD2. The CDR3 covers 15 residues. Germline V lookup: CDR1 WSHSY, CDR2 SAAADI. Trimming removed 6 bases from V and 2 bases from J; junction bases left unmatched: 8.

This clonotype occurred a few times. This chain's CDR3 is CASSAGTSGRNEQFF. Written as DNA, the CDR3 is TGTGCCAGCAGCGCGGGGACTAGCGGGAGAAATGAGCAGTTCTTC. The chain couples TRBV27 to TRBJ2-1, with 14 bases fitting TRBD2. Germline values: CDR1 MNHEY, CDR2 SMNVEV (reference sequence). With 6 bases clipped from V and 7 bases from J, the junction kept 5 bases outside the gene matches. The CDR3 is 15 residues long.

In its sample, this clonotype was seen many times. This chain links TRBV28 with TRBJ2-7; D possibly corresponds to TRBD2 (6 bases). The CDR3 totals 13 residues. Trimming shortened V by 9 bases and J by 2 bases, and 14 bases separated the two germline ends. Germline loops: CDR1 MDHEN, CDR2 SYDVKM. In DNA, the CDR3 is TGTGCCAGTAAAAGCGGAGGGGCCTACGAGCAGTACTTC. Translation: CASKSGGAYEQYF.

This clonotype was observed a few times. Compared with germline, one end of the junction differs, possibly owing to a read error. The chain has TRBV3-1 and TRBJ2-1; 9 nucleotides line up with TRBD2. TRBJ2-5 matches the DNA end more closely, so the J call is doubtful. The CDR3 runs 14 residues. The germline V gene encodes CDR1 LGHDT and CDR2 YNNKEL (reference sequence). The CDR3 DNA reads TGTGCCGGCAGCCAAGATAGCGGGGGAGAGACCCAGTACTTC. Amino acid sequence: CAGSQDSGGETQYF.

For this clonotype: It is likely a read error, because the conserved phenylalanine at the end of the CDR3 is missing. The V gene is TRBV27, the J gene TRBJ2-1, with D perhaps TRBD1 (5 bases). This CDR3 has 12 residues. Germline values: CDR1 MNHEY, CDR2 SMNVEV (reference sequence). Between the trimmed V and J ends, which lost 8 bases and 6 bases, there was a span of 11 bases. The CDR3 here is CASGLRANEQFL. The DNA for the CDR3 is TGTGCCAGCGGCCTCAGGGCCAATGAGCAGTTCCTC.

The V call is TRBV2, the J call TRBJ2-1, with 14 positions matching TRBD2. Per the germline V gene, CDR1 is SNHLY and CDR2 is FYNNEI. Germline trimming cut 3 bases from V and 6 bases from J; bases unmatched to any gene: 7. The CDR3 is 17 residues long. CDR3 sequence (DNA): TGTGCCAGCAGTGAGGGGACTAGCGGGAGCGGACCCAATGAGCAGTTCTTC. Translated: CASSEGTSGSGPNEQFF.

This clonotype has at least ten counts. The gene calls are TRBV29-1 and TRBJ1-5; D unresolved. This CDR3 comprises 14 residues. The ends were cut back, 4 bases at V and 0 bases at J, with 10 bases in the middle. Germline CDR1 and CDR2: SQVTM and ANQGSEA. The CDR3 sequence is CSVASSDSNQPQHF. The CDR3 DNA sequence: TGCAGCGTTGCCTCCAGTGATAGCAATCAGCCCCAGCATTTT.